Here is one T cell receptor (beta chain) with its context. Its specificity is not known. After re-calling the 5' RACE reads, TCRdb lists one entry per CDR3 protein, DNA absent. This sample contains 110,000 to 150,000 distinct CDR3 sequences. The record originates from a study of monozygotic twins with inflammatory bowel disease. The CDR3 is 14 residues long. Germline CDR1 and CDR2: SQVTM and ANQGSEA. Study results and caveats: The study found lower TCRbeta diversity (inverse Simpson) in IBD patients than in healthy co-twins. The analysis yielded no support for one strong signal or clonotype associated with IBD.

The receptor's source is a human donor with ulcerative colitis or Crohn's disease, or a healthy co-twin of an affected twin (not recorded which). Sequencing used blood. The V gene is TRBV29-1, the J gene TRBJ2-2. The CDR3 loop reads CSVEFLENTGELFF.